Shown below are 15 T cell receptor beta chains from a single sample sequenced in a study of beta chain features in type 1 diabetes. Every isolated RNA sample was fully reverse transcribed, so sequencing captured expressed TCRB transcripts. The assay was immunoSEQ multiplex PCR, and TCRdb's table has in-frame clones only and misses some. This table holds about 620,000 clones, less than 20% found once. Sequencing was done on a sample of naive CD4+ T cells from blood. Source of these receptors: a man between 18 and 29 years old in good health.

This clone showed up just a few times. The chain recombines TRBV28 with TRBJ1-2, with TRBD1 matching 7 bases. Germline CDR1 and CDR2: MDHEN and SYDVKM. The length of the CDR3 is 14 residues. With 5 bases clipped from V and 1 base from J, the junction kept 4 bases outside the gene matches. The CDR3 nucleotides are TGTGCCAGCAGTGCAGGGGGGGATAACTATGGCTACACCTTC. Its translation: CASSAGGDNYGYTF.

This clone turned up a few times. V usage is TRBV12-5 and J usage is TRBJ1-5, with D unresolved. Looked up from germline, CDR1 is LGHNT and CDR2 is FRNRAP. The CDR3 is made up of 12 amino acids. V shed 3 bases and J shed 5 bases, with 5 bases lying between them. In DNA form, the CDR3 reads TGTGCTAGTGGTTTTGAGGATCAGCCCCAGCATTTT. Translation: CASGFEDQPQHF.

The CDR3 is CASSQSGTVNTGELFF. The CDR3 DNA reads as TGTGCCAGCAGCCAATCCGGGACGGTGAACACCGGGGAGCTGTTTTTT. The rearrangement uses TRBV4-2 and TRBJ2-2; D is tentatively TRBD1 or TRBD2 (5 bases each). V gave up 2 bases and J gave up 1 base, with 11 bases separating them. Germline assignment: CDR1 LGHNA and CDR2 YNFKEQ. The CDR3 runs to 16 residues.

The sample holds a few counts of this clone. The chain couples TRBV11-2 to TRBJ1-2; possible D gene TRBD1, 5 bases. The germline gives CDR1 SGHAT, CDR2 FQNNGV. Trimming removed 5 bases from V and 8 bases from J, with 18 bases in between. CDR3 length equals 14 residues. The CDR3 bases are TGTGCCAGCAGCCCAAGACGGACAACTGGAGGCTACACCTTC. Translating it yields CASSPRRTTGGYTF.

Here the CDR3 reads CASSLAWASGKGQYF. DNA of the CDR3: TGTGCCAGCAGCTTAGCGTGGGCTAGCGGGAAGGGGCAGTACTTC. The chain couples TRBV7-2 to TRBJ2-7; TRBD2 matches at 9 bases. The V gene end was trimmed by 0 bases and the J gene end by 9 bases; junction bases not matched to a gene: 9. This CDR3 is 15 amino acids long. The germline V gene encodes CDR1 SGHTA and CDR2 FQGNSA.

This clone was seen a handful of times. The chain has TRBV7-8 and TRBJ1-3; D not resolved. V was pared by 7 bases and J by 4 bases, with 14 bases between. This CDR3 spans 14 amino acids. Germline CDR1 SGHVS, CDR2 FQNEAQ. The DNA of the CDR3 is TGTGCCAGCACCTGGTCGTCACCCGGAAACACCATATATTTT. Translated, it gives CASTWSSPGNTIYF. The entire variable domain, with the rest obtained from reference TRBV7-8 and TRBJ1-3, is as follows: GAGVSQSPRYKVAKRGQDVALRCDPISGHVSLFWYQQALGQGPEFLTYFQNEAQLDKSGLPSDRFFAERPEGSVSTLKIQRTQQEDSAVYLCASTWSSPGNTIYFGEGSWLTVV.

The chain uses TRBV7-9 and TRBJ1-1; D remains unclear. Germline V gene lookup returns CDR1 SEHNR and CDR2 FQNEAQ (reference sequence). This CDR3 is built from 15 residues. V was shortened by 1 base and J by 2 bases, with 11 bases between the two germline ends. DNA for the CDR3: TGTGCCAGCAGCTTAGTGGTGGCTAGAAACACTGAAGCTTTCTTT. Amino acid sequence: CASSLVVARNTEAFF.

Only a few counts were recorded for this clone. The chain carries TRBV7-8 and TRBJ2-7; D possibly corresponds to TRBD1 (7 bases). The V end lost 0 bases, the J end lost 3 bases, and 18 bases lay between the germline ends. Germline V CDR1 and CDR2: SGHVS, FQNEAQ. CDR3 length: 17 residues. DNA for the CDR3: TGTGCCAGCAGCTTAGCTGGGGGGTGGACAGGCGGCTACGAGCAGTACTTC. Protein sequence: CASSLAGGWTGGYEQYF.

J is TRBJ2-5 and V is TRBV28; possibly TRBD1 or TRBD2 for D (5 bases each). Looked up from germline, CDR1 is MDHEN and CDR2 is SYDVKM. The CDR3 runs to 14 residues. The V end lost 6 bases, the J end lost 9 bases, and 20 bases lay between the germline ends. In DNA form, the CDR3 reads TGTGCCAGCAGCAAGCAAAGCAGGGTGGAGGCCCAGTACTTC. Its translation is CASSKQSRVEAQYF. Looking up the rest from reference TRBV28 and TRBJ2-5 gives the full variable domain: DVKVTQSSRYLVKRTGEKVFLECVQDMDHENMFWYRQDPGLGLRLIYFSYDVKMKEKGDIPEGYSVSREKKERFSLILESASTNQTSMYLCASSKQSRVEAQYFGPGTRLLVL.

This chain links TRBV19 with TRBJ2-6; D tentatively reads TRBD1 or TRBD2 (5 bases each). The CDR3 has 19 residues. The germline V gene has CDR1 LNHDA and CDR2 SQIVND (reference sequence). Trimming took 5 bases from V and 0 from J, leaving 20 bases between them. The CDR3: CASSPRGTGRRSGANVLTF. DNA for the CDR3: TGTGCCAGTAGTCCTAGGGGAACGGGACGGCGCTCTGGGGCCAACGTCCTGACTTTC.

The chain is built from TRBV6-5 and TRBJ2-1; 9 bases agree with TRBD2. V lost 6 bases to trimming and J lost 8 bases; unmatched junction nucleotides: 11. Germline lookup yields CDR1 MNHEY and CDR2 SVGAGI. There are 15 residues in the CDR3. The CDR3: CASSLSGGPSHEQFF. CDR3 coding DNA: TGTGCCAGCAGCTTAAGCGGGGGGCCTTCTCATGAGCAGTTCTTC.

This clone turned up a few times. DNA of the CDR3: TGTGCCAGCAGTGGCTCTGGGGCCAACGTCCTGACTTTC. Its protein is CASSGSGANVLTF. The gene calls are TRBV7-2 and TRBJ2-6; D gene unclear. Trimming shortened V by 6 bases and J by 0 bases, and 3 bases separated the two germline ends. Germline values: CDR1 SGHTA, CDR2 FQGNSA. The CDR3 has 13 amino acids.

The chain uses TRBV4-3 and TRBJ2-3, with 11 bases aligning to TRBD2. The CDR3 covers 16 residues. Trimming cost V 0 bases and J 2 bases; bases outside gene matches: 1. Per the germline V gene, CDR1 is LGHNA and CDR2 is YSLEER. CDR3 protein: CASSQEGLAATDTQYF. For the CDR3, the DNA is TGCGCCAGCAGCCAAGAGGGACTAGCGGCCACAGATACGCAGTATTTT.

This clone appeared a few times. The CDR3, as DNA: TGTGCCAGCTCACGAACAGGGGAAATCTCCTACGAGCAGTACTTC. Encoded protein: CASSRTGEISYEQYF. This chain uses TRBV18 with TRBJ2-7; 7 bases align to TRBD1. This CDR3 has 15 residues. Germline V gene lookup returns CDR1 KGHSH and CDR2 LQKENI. Trimming cost V 4 bases and J 0 bases; bases outside gene matches: 6.

This clone was seen a handful of times. The rearrangement uses TRBV5-6 and TRBJ1-2; D remains unclear. The germline V gene has CDR1 SGHDT and CDR2 YYEEEE. This CDR3 contains 15 residues. Trimming stripped 1 base from V and 0 bases from J, with 10 bases between. The CDR3 nucleotides read TGTGCCAGCAGCTTGTTGAACACAGCTAACTATGGCTACACCTTC. Translated: CASSLLNTANYGYTF.